This T cell receptor (beta chain) was profiled in a study of T cell responses to AZD1222 COVID-19 vaccine. Notes on the study in general: Increases in Spike-specific TCR breadth and depth were seen after two AZD1222 doses. Just a handful of people given AZD1222 tested seropositive at baseline. Regions 160-218 and 743-854 dominated among vaccine-associated CD4 TCRs spanning spike.

On this clone: No antigen is known for it.

Produced via immunoSEQ multiplex PCR; TCRdb's table is partial and in-frame only. The top ten clones hold 4.5% to 7% of a sample with approximately 130,000 clones, roughly 86% of them seen once. Germline-derived CDR1 and CDR2 are SGHTA and FQGNSA. The CDR3 extends over 14 amino acids. V gave up 5 bases and J gave up 9 bases; unmatched junction bases: 8. The material was peripheral blood, obtained 28 days after the second AZD1222 dose. This receptor was taken from an adult who received the AZD1222 COVID-19 vaccine. The V call is TRBV7-2, the J call TRBJ1-5; 9 nucleotides match TRBD1. CDR3 DNA sequence: TGTGCCAGCAGCGTGGACAGGGGCGTATCGCCCCAGCATTTT. Protein sequence: CASSVDRGVSPQHF.